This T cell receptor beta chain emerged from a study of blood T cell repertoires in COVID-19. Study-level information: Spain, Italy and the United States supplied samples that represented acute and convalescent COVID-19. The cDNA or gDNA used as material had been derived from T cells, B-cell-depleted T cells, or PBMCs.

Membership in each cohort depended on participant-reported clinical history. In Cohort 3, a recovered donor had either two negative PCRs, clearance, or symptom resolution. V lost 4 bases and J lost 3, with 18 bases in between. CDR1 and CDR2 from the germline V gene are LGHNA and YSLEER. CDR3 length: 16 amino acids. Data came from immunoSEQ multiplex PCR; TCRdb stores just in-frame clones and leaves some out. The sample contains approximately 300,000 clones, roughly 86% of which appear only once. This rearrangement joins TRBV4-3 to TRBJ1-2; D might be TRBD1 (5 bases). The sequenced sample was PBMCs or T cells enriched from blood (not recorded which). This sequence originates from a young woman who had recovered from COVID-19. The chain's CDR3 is CASSPNLGGVHYGYTF. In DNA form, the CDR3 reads TGCGCCAGCAGCCCAAACTTGGGGGGGGTTCACTATGGCTACACCTTC.